Below, 7 T cell receptor beta chains from the same sample are listed, as sequenced in a study of T cells after yellow fever vaccination. From the 5' RACE reads, TCRdb called clonotypes with MiXCR, one entry per CDR3 protein. The profile shows 300,000 to 400,000 distinct CDR3 sequences, around 12% of them singletons. Sequencing was performed on CD4+ T cells sorted from PBMCs, taken 15 days after the yellow fever booster vaccination. The receptors derive from a man between 18 and 35 years old who received the YFV17D yellow fever vaccine.

This clonotype has only a few counts. The rearrangement uses TRBV20-1 and TRBJ2-3; 13 bases fit TRBD2. Germline CDR1 is DFQATT and CDR2 is SNEGSKA (reference sequence). V lost 2 bases to trimming and J lost 3 bases; unmatched junction nucleotides: 2. This CDR3 spans 15 amino acids. The CDR3 sequence is CSARILAGGTDTQYF. The CDR3 DNA reads as TGCAGTGCTAGAATACTAGCGGGGGGGACAGATACGCAGTATTTT.

This clonotype was seen a handful of times. This rearrangement joins TRBV4-3 to TRBJ1-4; no firm D call. This CDR3 has 15 residues. Trimming took off 0 bases at V and 4 bases at J, with 9 bases between the two ends. Germline CDR1 and CDR2: LGHNA and YSLEER. CDR3 sequence reads: CASSQDQQYNEKLFF. DNA for the CDR3: TGCGCCAGCAGCCAAGATCAACAGTATAATGAAAAACTGTTTTTT.

The V gene is TRBV4-1, the J gene TRBJ2-1, with D uncertain. CDR1 MGHRA and CDR2 YSYEKL come from the germline V gene. Trimming shortened V by 0 bases and J by 15 bases, and 15 bases separated the two germline ends. The CDR3 runs to 13 residues. The CDR3, as DNA: TGCGCCAGCAGCCAAGATATCAATCAGGTTCCGTTCTTC. This sequence encodes CASSQDINQVPFF.

This clonotype has more than one count but fewer than ten. V gene TRBV20-1 combines with J gene TRBJ1-6; D is unresolved. The V and J ends lost 3 bases and 12 bases respectively, with 12 bases between them. The V gene's germline CDR1 is DFQATT and CDR2 SNEGSKA (reference sequence). This CDR3 contains 12 residues. The CDR3 DNA follows: TGCAGTGCTAGCGACCCCTCCGGACCCCTCCACTTT. This encodes CSASDPSGPLHF.

Only a few counts were recorded for this clonotype. The chain recombines TRBV7-2 with TRBJ1-1; D call uncertain. Per germline, CDR1 SGHTA and CDR2 FQGNSA. Trimming pared 5 bases from V and 6 bases from J, leaving 13 bases between. The CDR3 is 13 residues long. The CDR3 is CASSPVGWAEAFF. CDR3 coding DNA: TGTGCCAGCAGCCCAGTCGGGTGGGCTGAAGCTTTCTTT.

This clonotype was seen ten or more times. The chain couples TRBV7-2 to TRBJ2-3; no firm D call. Germline V gene sequence: CDR1 SGHTA, CDR2 FQGNSA. The V and J ends lost 5 bases and 2 bases respectively, with 14 bases between them. The CDR3 sequence is 15 residues long. Here the CDR3 reads CASSPRGADTDTQYF. CDR3 sequence (DNA): TGTGCCAGCAGCCCCCGTGGTGCAGACACAGATACGCAGTATTTT.

The V gene is TRBV5-1, the J gene TRBJ2-2; TRBD1 matches 9 bases. The CDR3 runs to 15 residues. With 2 bases clipped from V and 6 bases from J, the junction kept 5 bases outside the gene matches. Per germline, CDR1 SGHRS and CDR2 YFSETQ. CDR3 amino acids: CASSFRQGEAGELFF. CDR3 nucleotide sequence: TGCGCCAGCAGCTTCAGACAGGGGGAGGCCGGGGAGCTGTTTTTT.